The clone carrying this TCR beta chain was seen a single time. As handled by the study authors: Researchers report that nucleated cell counts were estimated from reference gene primer amplification. Produced via immunoSEQ multiplex PCR; TCRdb's table is partial and in-frame only. V and J calls and clone size are those listed in that table; D and trimming were worked out from the DNA. The sample includes some 38,000 clones, around four fifths seen only once; the top ten take over 1.5%. V lost 4 bases and J lost 4, with 20 bases in between. The CDR3 has 16 amino acids. CDR1 and CDR2 from the germline V gene are SGHRS and YFSETQ. The source of the sample is a study of blood T cell repertoires in COVID-19. Study-wide background: In each case, the material was cDNA or gDNA derived from T cells, B-cell-depleted T cells, or PBMCs.

The sequenced sample was peripheral blood. The TCR originated in a man in his sixties with COVID-19, enrolled during active disease. V usage is TRBV5-1 and J usage is TRBJ1-1; tentative D call: TRBD1 (6 bases). CDR3 sequence: CASSPPHTQGITEAFF. The CDR3 nucleotides read TGCGCCAGCAGCCCCCCCCACACGCAGGGGATCACTGAAGCTTTCTTT.